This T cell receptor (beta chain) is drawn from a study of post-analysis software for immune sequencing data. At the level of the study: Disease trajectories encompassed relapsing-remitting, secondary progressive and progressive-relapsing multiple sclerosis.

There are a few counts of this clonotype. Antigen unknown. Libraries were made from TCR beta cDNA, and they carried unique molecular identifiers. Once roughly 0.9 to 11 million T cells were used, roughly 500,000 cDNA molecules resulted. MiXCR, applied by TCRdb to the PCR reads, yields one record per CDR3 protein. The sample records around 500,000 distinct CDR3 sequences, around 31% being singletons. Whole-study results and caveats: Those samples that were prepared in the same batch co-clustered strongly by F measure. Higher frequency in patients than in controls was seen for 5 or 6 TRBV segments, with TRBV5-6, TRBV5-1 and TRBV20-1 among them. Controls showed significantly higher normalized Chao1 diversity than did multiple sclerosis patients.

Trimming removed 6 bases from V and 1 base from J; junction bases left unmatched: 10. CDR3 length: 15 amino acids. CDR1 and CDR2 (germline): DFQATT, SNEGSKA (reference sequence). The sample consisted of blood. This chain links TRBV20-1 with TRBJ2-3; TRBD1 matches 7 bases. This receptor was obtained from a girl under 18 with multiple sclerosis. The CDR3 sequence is CSAPPRTGRTDTQYF. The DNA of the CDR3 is TGCAGTGCACCCCCTCGGACAGGCCGCACAGATACGCAGTATTTT.